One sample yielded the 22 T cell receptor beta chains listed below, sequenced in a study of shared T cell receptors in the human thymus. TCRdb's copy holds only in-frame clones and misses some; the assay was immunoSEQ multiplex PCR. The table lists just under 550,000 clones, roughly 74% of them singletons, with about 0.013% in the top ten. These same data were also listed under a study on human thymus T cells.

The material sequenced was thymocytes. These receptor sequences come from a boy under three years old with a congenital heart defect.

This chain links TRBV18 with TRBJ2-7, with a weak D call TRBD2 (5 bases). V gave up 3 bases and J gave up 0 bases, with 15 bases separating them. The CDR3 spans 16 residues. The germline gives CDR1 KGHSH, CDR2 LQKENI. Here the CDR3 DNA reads TGTGCCAGCTCACCGGGTTACGATGGGAGCTCCTACGAGCAGTACTTC. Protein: CASSPGYDGSSYEQYF.

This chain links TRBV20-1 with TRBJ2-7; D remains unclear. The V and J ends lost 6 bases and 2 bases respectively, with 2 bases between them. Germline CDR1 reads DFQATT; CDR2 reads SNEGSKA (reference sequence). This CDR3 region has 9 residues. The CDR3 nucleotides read TGCAGTGCCGCCTACGAGCAGTACTTC. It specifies CSAAYEQYF.

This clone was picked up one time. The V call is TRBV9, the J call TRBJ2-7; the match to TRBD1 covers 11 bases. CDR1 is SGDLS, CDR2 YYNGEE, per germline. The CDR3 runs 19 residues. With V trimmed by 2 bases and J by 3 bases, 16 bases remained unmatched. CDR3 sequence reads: CASSVGVGTGGVTVYEQYF. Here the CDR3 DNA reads TGTGCCAGCAGCGTGGGGGTTGGGACAGGGGGGGTTACCGTCTACGAGCAGTACTTC.

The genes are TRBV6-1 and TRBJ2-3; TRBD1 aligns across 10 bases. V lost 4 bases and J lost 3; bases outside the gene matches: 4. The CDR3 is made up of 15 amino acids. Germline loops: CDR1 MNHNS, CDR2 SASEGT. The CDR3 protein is CASSGQGAPTDTQYF. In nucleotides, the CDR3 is TGTGCCAGCAGTGGACAGGGGGCGCCGACAGATACGCAGTATTTT.

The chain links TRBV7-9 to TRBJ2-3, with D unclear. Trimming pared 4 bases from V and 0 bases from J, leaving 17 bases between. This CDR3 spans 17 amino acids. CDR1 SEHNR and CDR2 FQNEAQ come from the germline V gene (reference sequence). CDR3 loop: CASSSSQTTPSTDTQYF. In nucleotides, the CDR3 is TGTGCCAGCAGCTCCTCACAGACAACCCCTAGCACAGATACGCAGTATTTT.

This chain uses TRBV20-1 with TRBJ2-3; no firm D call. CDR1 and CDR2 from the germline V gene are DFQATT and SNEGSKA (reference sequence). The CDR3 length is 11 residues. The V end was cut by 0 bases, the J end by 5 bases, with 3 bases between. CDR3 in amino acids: CSARDKDTQYF. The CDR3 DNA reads TGCAGTGCTAGAGATAAAGATACGCAGTATTTT.

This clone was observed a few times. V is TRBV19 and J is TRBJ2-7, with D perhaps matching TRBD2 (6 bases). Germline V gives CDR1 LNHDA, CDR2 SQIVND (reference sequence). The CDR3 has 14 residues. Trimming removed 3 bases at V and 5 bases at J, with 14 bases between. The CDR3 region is CASSIGQGGDEQYF. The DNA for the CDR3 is TGTGCCAGTAGTATTGGTCAGGGAGGCGACGAGCAGTACTTC.

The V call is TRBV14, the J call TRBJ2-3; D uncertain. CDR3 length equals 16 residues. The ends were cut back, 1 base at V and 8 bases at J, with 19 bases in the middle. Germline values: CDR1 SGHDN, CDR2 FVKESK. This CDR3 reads CASSQVSQAAPRTQYF. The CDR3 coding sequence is TGTGCCAGCAGCCAAGTCTCCCAGGCAGCTCCCCGTACGCAGTATTTT.

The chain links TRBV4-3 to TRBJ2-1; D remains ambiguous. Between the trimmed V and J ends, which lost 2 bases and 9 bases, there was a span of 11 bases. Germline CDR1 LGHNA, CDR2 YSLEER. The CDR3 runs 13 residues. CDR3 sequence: CASSQKMGAEQFF. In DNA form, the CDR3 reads TGCGCCAGCAGCCAAAAGATGGGCGCTGAGCAGTTCTTC.

CDR3 protein: CASSLWEGRSTDTQYF. CDR3 in DNA: TGTGCCAGCAGTTTGTGGGAGGGCCGGAGCACAGATACGCAGTATTTT. This chain uses TRBV28 with TRBJ2-3; the match to TRBD2 covers 7 bases. The length of the CDR3 is 16 residues. Losses at the gene ends were 3 bases for V and 0 bases for J; bases not matched to a gene: 6. Germline lookup yields CDR1 MDHEN and CDR2 SYDVKM.

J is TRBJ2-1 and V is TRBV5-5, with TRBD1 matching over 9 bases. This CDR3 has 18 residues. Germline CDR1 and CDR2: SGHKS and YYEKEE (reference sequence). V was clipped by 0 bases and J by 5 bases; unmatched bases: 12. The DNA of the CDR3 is TGTGCCAGCAGCTTGGTCCTACAGGGGGCGAATGAGAACAATGAGCAGTTCTTC. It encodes CASSLVLQGANENNEQFF.

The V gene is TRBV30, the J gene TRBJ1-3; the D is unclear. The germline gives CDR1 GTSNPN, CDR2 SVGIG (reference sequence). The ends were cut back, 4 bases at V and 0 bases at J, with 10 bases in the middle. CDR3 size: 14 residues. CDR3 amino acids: CAWNPGGSGNTIYF. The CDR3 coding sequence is TGTGCCTGGAATCCGGGAGGCTCTGGAAACACCATATATTTT.

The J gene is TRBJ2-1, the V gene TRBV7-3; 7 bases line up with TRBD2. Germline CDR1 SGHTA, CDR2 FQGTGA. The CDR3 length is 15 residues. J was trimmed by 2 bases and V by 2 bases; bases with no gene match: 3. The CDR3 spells CASSLAGETYNEQFF. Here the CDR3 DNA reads TGTGCCAGCAGCTTAGCGGGAGAGACCTACAATGAGCAGTTCTTC.

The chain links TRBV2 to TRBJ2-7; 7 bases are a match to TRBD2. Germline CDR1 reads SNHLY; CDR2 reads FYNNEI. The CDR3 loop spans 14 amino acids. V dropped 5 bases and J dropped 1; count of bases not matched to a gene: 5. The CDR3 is CASSPGLGSYEQYF. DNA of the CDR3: TGTGCCAGCAGTCCAGGACTAGGTTCCTACGAGCAGTACTTC. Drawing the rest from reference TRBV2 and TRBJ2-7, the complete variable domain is EPEVTQTPSHQVTQMGQEVILRCVPISNHLYFYWYRQILGQKVEFLVSFYNNEISEKSEIFDDQFSVERPDGSNFTLKIRSTKLEDSAMYFCASSPGLGSYEQYFGPGTRLTVT.

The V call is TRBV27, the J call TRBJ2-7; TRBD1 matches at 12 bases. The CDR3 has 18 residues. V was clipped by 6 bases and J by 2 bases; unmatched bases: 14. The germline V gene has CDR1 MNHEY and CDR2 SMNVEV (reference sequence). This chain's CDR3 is CASRNRDRGLADTYEQYF. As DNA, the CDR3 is TGTGCCAGCAGGAACCGGGACAGGGGGCTGGCGGACACCTACGAGCAGTACTTC.

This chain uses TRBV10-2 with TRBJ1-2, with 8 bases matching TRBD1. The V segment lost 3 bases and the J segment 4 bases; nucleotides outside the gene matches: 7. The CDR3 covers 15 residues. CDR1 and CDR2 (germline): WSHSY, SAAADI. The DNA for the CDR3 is TGCGCCAGCAGTGAAGTGACAGGGGACTTCTATGGCTACACCTTC. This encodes CASSEVTGDFYGYTF.

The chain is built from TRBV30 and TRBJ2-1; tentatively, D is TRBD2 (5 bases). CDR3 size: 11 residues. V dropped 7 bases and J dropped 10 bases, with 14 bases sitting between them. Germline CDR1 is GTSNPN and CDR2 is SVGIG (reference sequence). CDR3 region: CAFLPGREQFF. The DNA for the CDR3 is TGTGCCTTTCTACCGGGAAGGGAGCAGTTCTTC.

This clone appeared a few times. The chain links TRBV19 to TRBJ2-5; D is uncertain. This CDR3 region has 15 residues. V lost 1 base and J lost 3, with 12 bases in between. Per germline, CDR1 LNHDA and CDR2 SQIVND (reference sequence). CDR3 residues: CASSIGPPSKETQYF. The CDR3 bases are TGTGCCAGTAGTATAGGGCCCCCATCAAAAGAGACCCAGTACTTC.

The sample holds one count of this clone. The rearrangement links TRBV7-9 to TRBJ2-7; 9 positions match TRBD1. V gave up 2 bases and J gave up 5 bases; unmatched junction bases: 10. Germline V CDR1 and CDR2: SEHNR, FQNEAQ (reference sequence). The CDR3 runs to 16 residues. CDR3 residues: CASSLSIGDRAHEQYF. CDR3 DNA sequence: TGTGCCAGCAGCTTATCAATCGGGGACAGGGCACACGAGCAGTACTTC.

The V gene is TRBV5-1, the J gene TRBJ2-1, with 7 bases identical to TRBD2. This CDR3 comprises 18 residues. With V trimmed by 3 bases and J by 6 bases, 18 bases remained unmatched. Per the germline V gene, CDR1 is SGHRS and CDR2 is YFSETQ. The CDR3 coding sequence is TGCGCCAGCAGCTCTACCCCACTTCTAGCGGTTCGTCGCAATGAGCAGTTCTTC. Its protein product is CASSSTPLLAVRRNEQFF.

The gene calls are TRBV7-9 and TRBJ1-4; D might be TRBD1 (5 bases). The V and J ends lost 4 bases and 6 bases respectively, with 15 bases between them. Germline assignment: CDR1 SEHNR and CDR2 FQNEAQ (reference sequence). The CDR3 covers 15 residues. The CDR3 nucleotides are TGTGCCAGCAGCTCCGGGGGGTATACGGATGAAAAACTGTTTTTT. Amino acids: CASSSGGYTDEKLFF.

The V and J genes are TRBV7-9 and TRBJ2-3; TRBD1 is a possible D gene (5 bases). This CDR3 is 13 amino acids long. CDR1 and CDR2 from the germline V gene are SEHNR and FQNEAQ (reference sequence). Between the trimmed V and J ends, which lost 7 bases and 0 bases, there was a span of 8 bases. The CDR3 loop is CASTGASTDTQYF. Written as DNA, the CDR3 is TGTGCCAGCACTGGGGCCAGCACAGATACGCAGTATTTT.